Listed below are T cell receptor beta chains from one sample, sequenced in a study of T-cell reconstitution after alpha-beta-depleted transplantation in children. TCRdb re-derived calls from the PCR reads in MiXCR, one entry per CDR3 protein. The sample includes around 600,000 distinct CDR3 sequences, under 30% of them seen just once. The sample was PBMCs, mostly from graft donor cells, taken 360 days after TCRalphabeta/CD19-depleted stem cell transplant. These receptors came from a boy less than two years old who had a stem cell transplant for acute myeloid leukemia, so the T cells may come from the graft donor. Each CDR3 is given with its conserved first and last residue. Each record gives: clone size, J gene, D gene, V gene, CDR3 protein, CDR3 DNA. D genes are given only for firm matches. Size tells how often a clone was seen (once, few, many) or the class of an expanded clone, and some rows leave it out.

>few|TRBJ2-7|TRBD2|TRBV6-1
CASSREGLAGTYEQYF
TGTGCCAGCAGTAGAGAAGGACTAGCGGGCACCTACGAGCAGTACTTC
>-|TRBJ2-5|-|TRBV7-9
CASSLGSAGLGETQYF
TGTGCCAGCAGCTTAGGGTCGGCCGGCTTGGGAGAGACCCAGTACTTC
>few|TRBJ2-1|-|TRBV5-1
CASSLELSNNNEQFF
TGCGCCAGCAGCTTGGAGCTAAGCAACAACAATGAGCAGTTCTTC
>-|TRBJ1-1|-|TRBV18
CASSPRVTSEAFF
TGTGCCAGCTCACCACGAGTCACCAGCGAAGCTTTCTTT
>few|TRBJ2-1|-|TRBV6-1
CASKIGSSSYNEQFF
TGTGCCAGCAAGATAGGGTCTAGCTCCTACAATGAGCAGTTCTTC
>-|TRBJ2-1|-|TRBV27
CASSTVGRINEQFF
TGTGCCAGCAGCACCGTGGGACGAATCAATGAGCAGTTCTTC
>few|TRBJ1-2|TRBD1|TRBV5-6
CASSFGTGGAWDYGYTF
TGTGCCAGCAGCTTCGGGACAGGGGGCGCTTGGGACTATGGCTACACCTTC
>-|TRBJ2-1|TRBD2|TRBV20-1
CSAPLASGALRRGSYNEQFF
TGCAGTGCTCCCCTGGCTAGCGGGGCACTCCGCCGTGGCTCCTACAATGAGCAGTTCTTC
>-|TRBJ1-4|TRBD1|TRBV5-1
CASSSPGQGYEKLFF
TGCGCCAGCAGTTCTCCGGGACAGGGATATGAAAAACTGTTTTTT
>few|TRBJ2-1|-|TRBV20-1
CSVIAIYEQFF
TGCAGTGTGATAGCTATCTATGAGCAGTTCTTC
>-|TRBJ2-2|-|TRBV5-1
CASSFKQQASANTGELFF
TGCGCCAGCAGCTTCAAACAGCAAGCTAGCGCGAACACCGGGGAGCTGTTTTTT
>few|TRBJ2-2|-|TRBV11-2
CASSLDERYTASGELFF
TGTGCCAGCAGCTTAGACGAGAGGTATACCGCCTCTGGGGAGCTGTTTTTT
>many|TRBJ1-5|TRBD1|TRBV5-1
CASSLGDSFNQPQHF
TGCGCCAGCAGCTTGGGGGACAGCTTCAATCAGCCCCAGCATTTT
>-|TRBJ2-1|-|TRBV24-1
CATSDLGTTYNEQFF
TGTGCCACCAGTGATTTGGGGACCACATACAATGAGCAGTTCTTC
>many|TRBJ2-5|-|TRBV21-1
CASSKGGEGLRETQYF
TGTGCCAGCAGCAAAGGCGGTGAGGGTCTACGAGAGACCCAGTACTTC
>-|TRBJ1-5|TRBD1|TRBV28
CASSPPTMTGGAGLPQHF
TGTGCCAGCAGTCCACCTACTATGACAGGGGGCGCAGGCTTGCCCCAGCATTTT
>-|TRBJ2-1|-|TRBV20-1
CCARDVLTGRSSYNEQFF
TGCTGTGCTAGAGATGTCCTGACAGGCCGGAGCTCCTACAATGAGCAGTTCTTC
>few|TRBJ1-1|-|TRBV6-6
CASSYEYEAFF
TGTGCCAGCAGTTACGAGTATGAAGCTTTCTTT
>few|TRBJ2-3|TRBD2|TRBV6-1
CASSERGAGTDTQYF
TGTGCCAGCAGTGAGCGGGGGGCTGGCACAGATACGCAGTATTTT
>many|TRBJ2-7|TRBD2|TRBV5-6
CASSFLAGGEQYF
TGTGCCAGCAGCTTCCTAGCGGGGGGCGAGCAGTACTTC
>many|TRBJ2-2|TRBD1|TRBV5-1
CASSTGTAPNTGELFF
TGCGCCAGCAGCACGGGGACAGCGCCGAACACCGGGGAGCTGTTTTTT
>-|TRBJ2-7|-|TRBV7-8
CASSLTFQGYEQYF
TGTGCCAGCAGTTTGACTTTTCAGGGTTACGAGCAGTACTTC
>few|TRBJ2-5|TRBD2|TRBV20-1
CSSGGYQETQYF
TGCAGTTCGGGGGGGTATCAAGAGACCCAGTACTTC
>few|TRBJ1-5|-|TRBV7-8
CASSLTTENQPQHF
TGTGCCAGCAGCCTAACTACGGAGAATCAGCCCCAGCATTTT
>-|TRBJ2-7|TRBD2|TRBV7-8
CASSSPGGPGEQYF
TGTGCCAGCAGCTCGCCGGGGGGGCCGGGAGAGCAGTACTTC
>few|TRBJ2-1|TRBD2|TRBV15
CATSRGTGGLYNEQFF
TGTGCCACCAGCAGAGGCACGGGGGGGCTATACAATGAGCAGTTCTTC
>-|TRBJ2-1|-|TRBV3-1
CASSQVGAEYNEQFF
TGTGCCAGCAGCCAAGTAGGAGCCGAGTACAATGAGCAGTTCTTC
>-|TRBJ2-1|-|TRBV9
CASTPLPFYNEQFF
TGTGCCAGCACCCCTCTACCCTTTTACAATGAGCAGTTCTTC
>many|TRBJ2-3|-|TRBV7-2
CASSRRRLVSTDTQYF
TGTGCCAGCAGCCGCCGCAGGCTGGTTAGCACAGATACGCAGTATTTT
>few|TRBJ2-2|-|TRBV12-3/TRBV12-4
CASSLTVANGELFF
TGTGCCAGCAGTTTGACGGTTGCTAACGGGGAGCTGTTTTTT
>many|TRBJ2-2|TRBD1|TRBV7-3
CASKLQGDHTGELFF
TGTGCCAGCAAGCTACAGGGGGACCACACCGGGGAGCTGTTTTTT
>many|TRBJ2-5|-|TRBV27
CASSLTPLGRFQETQYF
TGTGCCAGCAGTTTAACGCCTTTGGGACGCTTCCAAGAGACCCAGTACTTC
>-|TRBJ2-1|TRBD1|TRBV20-1
CSASVRGTGGPFF
TGCAGTGCTAGTGTACGGGGTACAGGGGGGCCGTTCTTC
>many|TRBJ1-1|-|TRBV12-3/TRBV12-4
CASSSEGTEAFF
TGTGCCAGCAGTTCCGAGGGCACTGAAGCTTTCTTT
>many|TRBJ2-7|-|TRBV7-9
CASSPLEVSYEQYF
TGTGCCAGCAGCCCTCTGGAAGTCTCCTACGAGCAGTACTTC
>few|TRBJ2-5|-|TRBV6-1
CASSETGTGKETQYF
TGTGCCAGCAGTGAGACAGGGACTGGGAAGGAGACCCAGTACTTC
>few|TRBJ2-7|TRBD1|TRBV12-3/TRBV12-4
CASSLGSGGHEQYF
TGTGCCAGCAGTTTAGGGTCAGGGGGCCACGAGCAGTACTTC
>few|TRBJ2-1|TRBD1|TRBV20-1
CSARGTGRQLYNEQFF
TGCAGTGCTAGGGGGACAGGCCGGCAACTCTACAATGAGCAGTTCTTC
>-|TRBJ2-1|TRBD1|TRBV24-1
CATSGGGFEQFF
TGTGCCACCAGTGGAGGGGGCTTTGAGCAGTTCTTC
>few|TRBJ2-1|TRBD2|TRBV7-9
CASSLRDYPHEQFF
TGTGCCAGCAGCCTTCGGGACTACCCCCATGAGCAGTTCTTC
>many|TRBJ1-2|TRBD1|TRBV9
CASSPLAGQGALNYGYTF
TGTGCCAGCAGCCCTCTGGCCGGACAGGGGGCCCTTAACTATGGCTACACCTTC
>many|TRBJ2-7|TRBD2|TRBV24-1
CATSESTGTSSSEQYF
TGTGCCACCAGTGAGTCGACCGGGACTAGCTCGTCCGAGCAGTACTTC
>few|TRBJ1-2|-|TRBV20-1
CSAALTQGSEGYTF
TGCAGTGCTGCCTTAACACAGGGAAGTGAGGGCTACACCTTC
>-|TRBJ1-5|TRBD1|TRBV6-1
CASSEWTGGLSSQHF
TGTGCCAGCAGTGAGTGGACAGGGGGACTTTCGTCCCAGCATTTT
>-|TRBJ2-3|-|TRBV2
CASSRRWPGDTQYF
TGTGCCAGCAGCCGAAGGTGGCCAGGGGATACGCAGTATTTT
>many|TRBJ2-1|-|TRBV9
CASSPRPSSYNEQFF
TGTGCCAGCAGCCCCAGGCCGAGCTCCTACAATGAGCAGTTCTTC
>many|TRBJ1-3|-|TRBV27
CASSFSGQSGNTIYF
TGTGCCAGCAGTTTCTCCGGGCAATCAGGGAACACCATATATTTT
>-|TRBJ2-1|-|TRBV20-1
CSVRRERRDYNEQFF
TGCAGTGTAAGACGGGAGCGGAGGGACTACAATGAGCAGTTCTTC
>-|TRBJ2-7|TRBD1|TRBV18
CASSSRDSFYEQYF
TGTGCCAGCTCATCACGGGACAGCTTTTACGAGCAGTACTTC